A single sample gave rise to the 30 T cell receptor beta chains below, sequenced in a study of cytomegalovirus exposure and HLA in healthy donors. PCR used 60 Vbeta primers and 13 Jbeta primers. Clones were sequenced by immunoSEQ multiplex PCR, and TCRdb holds only the in-frame ones, with some missing. The sample table includes roughly 65,000 clones. The specimen was PBMCs. The receptors here all came from a boy aged 5 to 17 in good health and CMV-seronegative.

This chain joins TRBV25-1 and TRBJ2-2; unclear D gene. This CDR3 comprises 15 residues. V was pared by 8 bases and J by 2 bases, with 15 bases between. Germline-derived CDR1 and CDR2 are MGHDK and SYGVNS. The CDR3 here is CASRSSIQNTGELFF. The DNA for the CDR3 is TGTGCCAGCCGAAGTTCGATACAAAACACCGGGGAGCTGTTTTTT. The full variable domain, rest sourced from reference TRBV25-1 and TRBJ2-2, is EADIYQTPRYLVIGTGKKITLECSQTMGHDKMYWYQQDPGMELHLIHYSYGVNSTEKGDLSSESTVSRIRTEHFPLTLESARPSHTSQYLCASRSSIQNTGELFFGEGSRLTVL.

Written as DNA, the CDR3 is TGTGCCTGGAGTGTACAGGGGACAGGGGGTCGCGAGCAGTACTTC. Translation: CAWSVQGTGGREQYF. The chain is built from TRBV30 and TRBJ2-7, with 11 bases matching TRBD1. Germline trimming cut 0 bases from V and 6 bases from J; bases unmatched to any gene: 7. This CDR3 is 15 amino acids long. From germline, CDR1 is GTSNPN and CDR2 SVGIG (reference sequence).

This chain connects TRBV15 to TRBJ1-1, with 8 bases that match TRBD1. The CDR3 has 16 amino acids. Germline trimming cut 0 bases from V and 1 base from J; bases unmatched to any gene: 4. Germline lookup yields CDR1 LNHNV and CDR2 YYDKDF (reference sequence). DNA of the CDR3: TGTGCCACCAGCAGAGATCATCAGGGGGCGAACACTGAAGCTTTCTTT. Encoded protein: CATSRDHQGANTEAFF.

V gene TRBV7-2 combines with J gene TRBJ1-2, with D possibly matching TRBD1 (5 bases). Looked up from germline, CDR1 is SGHTA and CDR2 is FQGNSA. V was shortened by 5 bases and J by 4 bases, with 11 bases between the two germline ends. The CDR3 has 13 residues. The DNA for the CDR3 is TGTGCCAGCAGCCTTGACAGTGCCTATGGCTACACCTTC. This codes for CASSLDSAYGYTF.

The rearrangement joins TRBV5-4 to TRBJ2-3; 8 nucleotides agree with TRBD1. This CDR3 has 16 amino acids. Losses at the gene ends were 2 bases for V and 4 bases for J; bases not matched to a gene: 9. CDR1 is SGHNT, CDR2 YYREEE, per germline (reference sequence). The CDR3 protein is CASSLYQTGASDTQYF. The DNA of the CDR3 is TGTGCCAGCAGCTTATATCAGACAGGGGCTTCAGATACGCAGTATTTT.

This rearrangement joins TRBV11-2 to TRBJ2-5, with TRBD1 matching 12 bases. Germline V CDR1 and CDR2: SGHAT, FQNNGV. There are 15 residues in the CDR3. J gave up 4 bases and V 4 bases, and 4 bases lay outside the gene matches. The CDR3 nucleotides read TGTGCCAGCAGCTCCGGGACAGGGGGCTTAGAGACCCAGTACTTC. Translated, it gives CASSSGTGGLETQYF.

The gene calls are TRBV2 and TRBJ1-6; D uncertain. The CDR3 has 14 residues. V gave up 6 bases and J gave up 4 bases, with 10 bases separating them. Germline V gene sequence: CDR1 SNHLY, CDR2 FYNNEI. The CDR3 sequence is CASRVGLYNSPLHF. The DNA of the CDR3 is TGTGCCAGCAGAGTTGGACTTTATAATTCACCCCTCCACTTT.

The V and J genes are TRBV6-1 and TRBJ2-1; D is perhaps TRBD2 (6 bases). The germline V gene has CDR1 MNHNS and CDR2 SASEGT. This CDR3 comprises 15 residues. V shed 3 bases and J shed 2 bases, with 11 bases lying between them. The DNA for the CDR3 is TGTGCCAGCAGTGATTTAGCGGACGCCTACAATGAGCAGTTCTTC. Translation gives CASSDLADAYNEQFF.

The V call is TRBV29-1, the J call TRBJ1-2; 9 bases line up with TRBD1. In germline, CDR1 is SQVTM, CDR2 ANQGSEA. The ends lost 2 bases at V and 6 bases at J; junction bases unmatched: 4. The CDR3 contains 13 residues. CDR3 in DNA: TGCAGCGTTGAACCCGGGACAGGGAATGGCTACACCTTC. Residues: CSVEPGTGNGYTF.

This sequence joins TRBV19 and TRBJ1-1; no firm D call. V was shortened by 5 bases and J by 4 bases, with 14 bases between the two germline ends. Germline V gives CDR1 LNHDA, CDR2 SQIVND (reference sequence). There are 14 residues in the CDR3. The CDR3 loop reads CASSFEGGGTEAFF. Here the CDR3 DNA reads TGTGCCAGTAGTTTCGAGGGTGGCGGCACTGAAGCTTTCTTT. The entire variable domain, with the rest obtained from reference TRBV19 and TRBJ1-1, is as follows: DGGITQSPKYLFRKEGQNVTLSCEQNLNHDAMYWYRQDPGQGLRLIYYSQIVNDFQKGDIAEGYSVSREKKESFPLTVTSAQKNPTAFYLCASSFEGGGTEAFFGQGTRLTVV.

The rearrangement uses TRBV27 and TRBJ1-1; tentatively, D is TRBD1 (5 bases). The germline V gene has CDR1 MNHEY and CDR2 SMNVEV (reference sequence). CDR3 length equals 15 residues. V was clipped by 2 bases and J by 5 bases, with 15 bases between them. Here the CDR3 DNA reads TGTGCCAGCAGTTTAGGGGCGGAAATCAGGACTGAAGCTTTCTTT. Its translation is CASSLGAEIRTEAFF.

The J gene is TRBJ2-1, the V gene TRBV6-1; 11 bases map to TRBD2. The germline gives CDR1 MNHNS, CDR2 SASEGT. With V trimmed by 4 bases and J by 3 bases, 2 bases remained unmatched. The CDR3 is made up of 15 amino acids. The CDR3 region is CASSAGTSGYNEQFF. DNA of the CDR3: TGTGCCAGCAGTGCCGGGACTAGCGGCTACAATGAGCAGTTCTTC.

The rearrangement uses TRBV11-3 and TRBJ1-2; D is unclear. The length of the CDR3 is 16 residues. With 4 bases removed from V and 5 bases from J, the gap between germline ends came to 20 bases. CDR1 SGHNT and CDR2 YENEEA come from the germline V gene. CDR3 DNA sequence: TGTGCCAGCAGCTCACCGGGCCCCGGAGGATTATATGGCTACACCTTC. Its protein is CASSSPGPGGLYGYTF.

The chain couples TRBV7-8 to TRBJ2-2, with a possible D match to TRBD2 (5 bases). Trimming removed 7 bases from V and 9 bases from J, with 9 bases in between. The CDR3 totals 11 residues. Germline values: CDR1 SGHVS, CDR2 FQNEAQ. This CDR3 reads CASTGRRELFF. As DNA, the CDR3 is TGTGCCAGCACGGGAAGAAGGGAGCTGTTTTTT.

The gene calls are TRBV29-1 and TRBJ1-4; TRBD1 aligns across 7 bases. CDR1 and CDR2 from the germline V gene are SQVTM and ANQGSEA. The CDR3 spans 12 residues. V lost 5 bases to trimming and J lost 8 bases; unmatched junction nucleotides: 5. CDR3: CSVRSGGEKLFF. The CDR3 DNA reads TGCAGCGTTCGTTCAGGGGGAGAAAAACTGTTTTTT.

CDR3 amino acids: CASSPPPTSGYEQYF. The CDR3 coding sequence is TGTGCCAGCAGCCCCCCCCCAACCTCGGGCTACGAGCAGTACTTC. The chain links TRBV6-5 to TRBJ2-7; D remains unclear. The CDR3 is 15 residues long. Looked up from germline, CDR1 is MNHEY and CDR2 is SVGAGI. V was cut by 6 bases and J by 3 bases, with 18 bases left in between.

The chain is built from TRBV7-6 and TRBJ1-5; 10 nucleotides line up with TRBD1. V lost 1 base, J lost 3 bases, and 6 bases stayed unmatched. The CDR3 sequence is 17 residues long. Germline CDR1 reads SGHVS; CDR2 reads FNYEAQ. The CDR3 region has the DNA TGTGCCAGCAGCTTAGAAGGGACAGGGGCCCTCAATCAGCCCCAGCATTTT. This translates into CASSLEGTGALNQPQHF.

The J gene is TRBJ2-1, the V gene TRBV28, with 10 bases aligning to TRBD2. The CDR3 loop spans 17 amino acids. Germline CDR1 MDHEN, CDR2 SYDVKM. V lost 2 bases, J lost 8 bases, and 12 bases stayed unmatched. The CDR3 bases are TGTGCCAGCAGTTTACCGGGTAGCGGGGGGTCCTTGGATGAGCAGTTCTTC. Encoded protein: CASSLPGSGGSLDEQFF.

J is TRBJ2-2 and V is TRBV5-1; 7 nucleotides align to TRBD1. Trimming cost V 4 bases and J 0 bases; bases outside gene matches: 3. The CDR3 is 15 residues long. Per the germline V gene, CDR1 is SGHRS and CDR2 is YFSETQ. CDR3 amino acids: CASSQTGTNTGELFF. The CDR3, as DNA: TGCGCCAGCAGCCAGACAGGGACGAACACCGGGGAGCTGTTTTTT.

The V gene is TRBV6-1, the J gene TRBJ1-2; possible D gene TRBD1, 6 bases. Germline V gene sequence: CDR1 MNHNS, CDR2 SASEGT. This CDR3 is 16 amino acids long. V lost 4 bases and J lost 3, with 18 bases in between. CDR3 sequence (DNA): TGTGCCAGCAGTGGAGATCGGGGACAACTTTACTATGGCTACACCTTC. It codes for CASSGDRGQLYYGYTF.

This chain links TRBV30 with TRBJ1-5; D uncertain. Per the germline V gene, CDR1 is GTSNPN and CDR2 is SVGIG (reference sequence). V gave up 0 bases and J gave up 3 bases, with 9 bases separating them. The CDR3 is made up of 14 amino acids. In DNA, the CDR3 is TGTGCCTGGAGTGTACGGAGTTCCAATCAGCCCCAGCATTTT. Its translation: CAWSVRSSNQPQHF. Full variable domain (remainder filled in from reference TRBV30 and TRBJ1-5): SQTIHQWPATLVQPVGSPLSLECTVEGTSNPNLYWYRQAAGRGLQLLFYSVGIGQISSEVPQNLSASRPQDRQFILSSKKLLLSDSGFYLCAWSVRSSNQPQHFGDGTRLSIL.

The chain couples TRBV28 to TRBJ1-5; no clear D. The CDR3 is made up of 14 amino acids. Germline CDR1 and CDR2: MDHEN and SYDVKM. The V end lost 2 bases, the J end lost 1 base, and 6 bases lay between the germline ends. The CDR3 region has the DNA TGTGCCAGCAGTTTAGGGCCCAGCAATCAGCCCCAGCATTTT. This codes for CASSLGPSNQPQHF.

V usage is TRBV5-1 and J usage is TRBJ2-7, with TRBD1 identical over 8 bases. V dropped 7 bases and J dropped 6; count of bases not matched to a gene: 18. There are 16 residues in the CDR3. Per the germline V gene, CDR1 is SGHRS and CDR2 is YFSETQ. As DNA, the CDR3 is TGCGCCAGCTCCCTCTCCCGGGACAGGTCCCCTGGCGAGCAGTACTTC. This gives the protein CASSLSRDRSPGEQYF.

The V gene is TRBV14, the J gene TRBJ2-7; D unclear. CDR3 length: 12 residues. Per germline, CDR1 SGHDN and CDR2 FVKESK. The V and J ends lost 4 bases and 7 bases respectively, with 11 bases between them. This CDR3 is CASSPANMEQYF. The CDR3 nucleotides are TGTGCCAGCAGCCCAGCGAACATGGAGCAGTACTTC.

V usage is TRBV6-5 and J usage is TRBJ1-1; 9 nucleotides align to TRBD1. The CDR3 totals 16 residues. Germline V gene lookup returns CDR1 MNHEY and CDR2 SVGAGI. V lost 4 bases, J lost 5 bases, and 11 bases stayed unmatched. The CDR3, as DNA: TGTGCCAGCAGTTCTGATACCGGGACAGGGTTGACTGAAGCTTTCTTT. Its translation is CASSSDTGTGLTEAFF.

The gene calls are TRBV6-5 and TRBJ2-2; perhaps TRBD2 as D (5 bases). V lost 9 bases and J lost 0, with 11 bases in between. Germline CDR1 reads MNHEY; CDR2 reads SVGAGI. The CDR3 has 14 residues. CDR3 in DNA: TGTGCCAGTCTTCAGAGGGCGAACACCGGGGAGCTGTTTTTT. Translation gives CASLQRANTGELFF.

The CDR3 DNA reads TGTGCCAGCAGCTCAGCCCAAGGGAGTGACACTGAAGCTTTCTTT. Amino acids: CASSSAQGSDTEAFF. The chain has TRBV7-3 and TRBJ1-1; D is unclear. CDR3 size: 15 residues. Germline CDR1 SGHTA, CDR2 FQGTGA. V shed 4 bases and J shed 3 bases, with 15 bases lying between them.

The J gene is TRBJ1-1, the V gene TRBV7-3; TRBD1 might be the D (5 bases). CDR3 size: 13 residues. V lost 5 bases to trimming and J lost 10 bases, with 17 bases between them. Per the germline V gene, CDR1 is SGHTA and CDR2 is FQGTGA. CDR3 DNA sequence: TGTGCCAGCAGCCCTGCCGGGGGGTTCGGAGCTTTCTTT. Its translation is CASSPAGGFGAFF.

This chain links TRBV7-9 with TRBJ1-4; D gene ambiguous. V was cut by 10 bases and J by 5 bases, with 11 bases left in between. The CDR3 loop spans 12 amino acids. Germline values: CDR1 SEHNR, CDR2 FQNEAQ (reference sequence). CDR3 nucleotide sequence: TGTGCCACCCAACAGAGAAATGAAAAACTGTTTTTT. Translating gives CATQQRNEKLFF.

The J gene is TRBJ1-6, the V gene TRBV28; unclear D gene. V shed 5 bases and J shed 14 bases, with 10 bases lying between them. The CDR3 totals 11 residues. The germline gives CDR1 MDHEN, CDR2 SYDVKM. DNA of the CDR3: TGTGCCAGCAGTGTGGACTCGTCCCTCCACTTT. Translating it yields CASSVDSSLHF.